The rows below give T cell receptor beta chains drawn from one sample of a study of cytomegalovirus exposure and HLA in healthy donors. Sequenced by immunoSEQ multiplex PCR; TCRdb stores in-frame clones only, minus some. The repertoire holds around 220,000 clones, with about 80% as singletons. Sample: PBMCs. The receptors were gathered from a girl aged 10 to 17 in good health and CMV-seronegative. CDR3s include the opening cysteine and the closing phenylalanine or tryptophan. A D gene is named only where the DNA matches it firmly. For some rows the clone size is stated as once, few or many, or as a class when expanded; others skip it.

j_gene: TRBJ1-1
d_gene: -
v_gene: TRBV5-4
abundance: once
CDR3aa: CASSLGTLNTEAFF
CDR3nt: TGTGCCAGCAGCTTGGGGACTCTGAACACTGAAGCTTTCTTT

j_gene: TRBJ1-1
d_gene: -
v_gene: TRBV6-6
abundance: once
CDR3aa: CASRETGNTEAFF
CDR3nt: TGTGCCAGCAGAGAGACAGGAAACACTGAAGCTTTCTTT

j_gene: TRBJ1-1
d_gene: TRBD1
v_gene: TRBV2
abundance: -
CDR3aa: CASSVVRGLNTEAFF
CDR3nt: TGTGCCAGCAGTGTCGTGAGGGGGCTTAACACTGAAGCTTTCTTT

j_gene: TRBJ2-5
d_gene: TRBD1
v_gene: TRBV29-1
abundance: few
CDR3aa: CSVDRGKGQETQYF
CDR3nt: TGCAGCGTAGACAGGGGAAAAGGGCAAGAGACCCAGTACTTC

j_gene: TRBJ1-2
d_gene: -
v_gene: TRBV7-9
abundance: -
CDR3aa: CASSLGREGSSGYTF
CDR3nt: TGTGCCAGCAGCTTAGGGAGGGAGGGATCGAGTGGCTACACCTTC

j_gene: TRBJ2-7
d_gene: TRBD2
v_gene: TRBV11-1
abundance: -
CDR3aa: CASSFGLAGSYEQYF
CDR3nt: TGTGCCAGCAGCTTCGGACTAGCGGGATCCTACGAGCAGTACTTC

j_gene: TRBJ1-5
d_gene: -
v_gene: TRBV28
abundance: many
CDR3aa: CASSFQNSNQPQHF
CDR3nt: TGTGCCAGCAGTTTCCAAAATAGCAATCAGCCCCAGCATTTT

j_gene: TRBJ1-2
d_gene: -
v_gene: TRBV30
abundance: -
CDR3aa: CAWSSTSYGYTF
CDR3nt: TGTGCCTGGAGTTCGACATCCTATGGCTACACCTTC

j_gene: TRBJ2-7
d_gene: TRBD1
v_gene: TRBV27
abundance: -
CDR3aa: CASSQPGQGREQYF
CDR3nt: TGTGCCAGCAGTCAACCGGGACAGGGTCGCGAGCAGTACTTC

j_gene: TRBJ2-1
d_gene: TRBD2
v_gene: TRBV7-9
abundance: -
CDR3aa: CASSFGTSGGYGNNEQFF
CDR3nt: TGTGCCAGCAGCTTTGGAACTAGCGGGGGTTATGGTAACAATGAGCAGTTCTTC

j_gene: TRBJ2-7
d_gene: -
v_gene: TRBV9
abundance: -
CDR3aa: CASSPEPGSYEQYF
CDR3nt: TGTGCCAGCAGCCCCGAGCCGGGATCCTACGAGCAGTACTTC

j_gene: TRBJ1-6
d_gene: -
v_gene: TRBV7-2
abundance: -
CDR3aa: CASSLNNYNSPLHF
CDR3nt: TGTGCCAGCAGCTTAAACAACTATAATTCACCCCTCCACTTT

j_gene: TRBJ2-2
d_gene: TRBD1
v_gene: TRBV18
abundance: once
CDR3aa: CASSWTGEASGELFF
CDR3nt: TGTGCCAGCTCGTGGACAGGGGAGGCATCCGGGGAGCTGTTTTTT

j_gene: TRBJ2-5
d_gene: -
v_gene: TRBV6-1
abundance: -
CDR3aa: CASSEALGRGGETQYF
CDR3nt: TGTGCCAGCAGTGAAGCGCTTGGCAGGGGTGGGGAGACCCAGTACTTC

j_gene: TRBJ1-4
d_gene: -
v_gene: TRBV28
abundance: -
CDR3aa: CASSLRTGVKLFF
CDR3nt: TGTGCCAGCAGTTTAAGGACTGGGGTAAAACTGTTTTTT

j_gene: TRBJ1-1
d_gene: TRBD1
v_gene: TRBV30
abundance: -
CDR3aa: CAGQGAIAEAFF
CDR3nt: TGTGCCGGACAGGGGGCGATCGCTGAAGCTTTCTTT

j_gene: TRBJ1-4
d_gene: -
v_gene: TRBV6-1
abundance: few
CDR3aa: CASSEAGGTVNEKLFF
CDR3nt: TGTGCCAGCAGTGAAGCAGGGGGTACTGTGAATGAAAAACTGTTTTTT

j_gene: TRBJ2-4
d_gene: -
v_gene: TRBV5-6
abundance: -
CDR3aa: CASSPSFYRAKNIQYF
CDR3nt: TGTGCCAGCAGCCCTAGTTTTTACAGGGCCAAAAACATTCAGTACTTC

j_gene: TRBJ1-2
d_gene: TRBD1
v_gene: TRBV19
abundance: -
CDR3aa: CASSTRTGGISENYGYTF
CDR3nt: TGTGCCAGTAGTACCCGGACAGGGGGCATTTCGGAGAACTATGGCTACACCTTC

j_gene: TRBJ2-1
d_gene: -
v_gene: TRBV6-5
abundance: -
CDR3aa: CASSYSGAASYNEQFF
CDR3nt: TGTGCCAGCAGTTACTCAGGGGCAGCCTCCTACAATGAGCAGTTCTTC

j_gene: TRBJ2-7
d_gene: TRBD2
v_gene: TRBV5-4
abundance: -
CDR3aa: CASSPGLAGYEQYF
CDR3nt: TGTGCCAGCAGCCCTGGACTAGCGGGCTACGAGCAGTACTTC

j_gene: TRBJ1-6
d_gene: TRBD1
v_gene: TRBV9
abundance: -
CDR3aa: CASSRDRVKSPLHF
CDR3nt: TGTGCCAGCAGCCGGGACAGGGTGAAATCACCCCTCCACTTT

j_gene: TRBJ1-1
d_gene: -
v_gene: TRBV7-2
abundance: -
CDR3aa: CASSRRQVRNTEAFF
CDR3nt: TGTGCCAGCAGCCGTAGACAGGTGAGGAACACTGAAGCTTTCTTT

j_gene: TRBJ2-2
d_gene: -
v_gene: TRBV5-1
abundance: -
CDR3aa: CASSFRDTGELFF
CDR3nt: TGCGCCAGCAGCTTCAGGGACACCGGGGAGCTGTTTTTT

j_gene: TRBJ2-3
d_gene: TRBD2
v_gene: TRBV4-1
abundance: -
CDR3aa: CASSPELAGTDTQYF
CDR3nt: TGCGCCAGCAGCCCTGAACTAGCGGGCACAGATACGCAGTATTTT

j_gene: TRBJ2-1
d_gene: -
v_gene: TRBV14
abundance: few
CDR3aa: CASSLPRQGLYNEQFF
CDR3nt: TGTGCCAGCAGCCTACCGAGGCAGGGCTTGTACAATGAGCAGTTCTTC

j_gene: TRBJ2-1
d_gene: TRBD1
v_gene: TRBV5-1
abundance: -
CDR3aa: CASTLGPRGLNEQFF
CDR3nt: TGCGCCAGCACCCTCGGGCCAAGGGGGCTCAATGAGCAGTTCTTC